This T cell receptor (beta chain) was captured in a study of shared clonotypes between healthy human individuals. Whole-study findings and limits: The study found lower generation probabilities in non-shared clonotypes than in those shared by all four donors.

Of note for this clone: Antigen unknown.

Naive-designated CD8 cells lacked CD45RO, were positively enriched for CCR7, and omitted terminally differentiated effector memory CD45RA+ cells. This CDR3 is 16 amino acids long. Germline-derived CDR1 and CDR2 are MNHEY and SMNVEV (reference sequence). V was pared by 3 bases and J by 8 bases, with 22 bases between. A roughly 200 ng quantity of DNA, about 30,000 T cell genomes, went into the sorted-subset replicate PCRs. Here immunoSEQ multiplex PCR was the method, and the copy in TCRdb shows in-frame clones only, minus some. The sample lists about 2 million clones, approximately 94% seen once, with 1.1% in the top ten.

The material sequenced was naive CD8+ T cells sorted from blood. The clonotype was recovered from a man between 18 and 35 years old in good health. This chain joins TRBV27 and TRBJ1-2; weak D call: TRBD1 (6 bases). This chain's CDR3 is CASSFNEGHLSGGYTF. Here the CDR3 DNA reads TGTGCCAGCAGTTTCAATGAGGGACACCTAAGCGGGGGCTACACCTTC.